Presented here are 21 T cell receptor beta chains from one specimen sequenced in a study of human T cells and chemical hapten exposure. One entry per CDR3 protein, called by TCRdb with MiXCR from the RACE reads. The sample has 200,000 to 300,000 distinct CDR3 sequences, approximately 8.4% seen once. Time point given: pre-sensitization, week 0. Treatment of the sample: therapeutic diphenylcyclopropenone sensitization with weekly scalp DPC. The starting material was whole blood, obtained in connection with sensitization to the hapten diphenylcyclopropenone (DPC). Every receptor here comes from a woman in her thirties or forties with alopecia areata. Some clones in this sample may be carry-over from other donors' samples.

The table lists this clonotype with a few counts. CDR3 bases: TGTGCCAGCAGCTTAGATGTCGCAGGCGGTCAGCCCCAGCATTTT. It is translated as CASSLDVAGGQPQHF. The chain recombines TRBV7-8 with TRBJ1-5, with D uncertain. The V end lost 1 base, the J end lost 6 bases, and 13 bases lay between the germline ends. Germline CDR1 reads SGHVS; CDR2 reads FQNEAQ. The CDR3 is made up of 15 amino acids. Supplemented by reference TRBV7-8 and TRBJ1-5, the full variable domain reads GAGVSQSPRYKVAKRGQDVALRCDPISGHVSLFWYQQALGQGPEFLTYFQNEAQLDKSGLPSDRFFAERPEGSVSTLKIQRTQQEDSAVYLCASSLDVAGGQPQHFGDGTRLSIL.

This clonotype was detected a few times. In nucleotides, the CDR3 is TGTGCCAGCAGTTTGCAGAGTTATGGCTACACCTTC. Protein sequence: CASSLQSYGYTF. The genes are TRBV28 and TRBJ1-2; unclear D gene. V was cut by 3 bases and J by 5 bases, with 7 bases left in between. The CDR3 runs to 12 residues. Germline-derived CDR1 and CDR2 are MDHEN and SYDVKM.

This chain joins TRBV5-1 and TRBJ2-3, with 13 positions matching TRBD2. This CDR3 is built from 16 residues. Trimming at V came to 3 bases and at J to 2 bases, leaving 3 bases not matched to a gene. CDR1 and CDR2 (germline): SGHRS, YFSETQ. CDR3 in amino acids: CASSWGLAGNTDTQYF. The DNA for the CDR3 is TGCGCCAGCAGCTGGGGACTAGCGGGAAACACAGATACGCAGTATTTT.

There are a few counts of this clonotype. The chain combines TRBV20-1 with TRBJ2-7; TRBD1 matches 9 bases. The CDR3 runs to 16 residues. Germline V gene lookup returns CDR1 DFQATT and CDR2 SNEGSKA (reference sequence). The V and J ends lost 3 bases and 2 bases, in that order; junction bases with no gene match: 11. The DNA for the CDR3 is TGCAGTGCTAGTCCCCCGGACAGGGGAGTTGCCTACGAGCAGTACTTC. As protein: CSASPPDRGVAYEQYF.

V gene TRBV13 combines with J gene TRBJ2-7; perhaps TRBD2 as D (5 bases). Per the germline V gene, CDR1 is PRHDT and CDR2 is FYEKMQ (reference sequence). The CDR3 extends over 18 amino acids. Between the trimmed V and J ends, which lost 7 bases and 0 bases, there was a span of 25 bases. CDR3 protein: CASTQAIGVGELSYEQYF. The CDR3 DNA reads as TGTGCCAGCACCCAGGCTATTGGAGTGGGAGAACTCTCCTACGAGCAGTACTTC.

The genes are TRBV4-1 and TRBJ2-1; D may be TRBD2 (5 bases). V dropped 1 base and J dropped 5 bases, with 18 bases sitting between them. In germline, CDR1 is MGHRA, CDR2 YSYEKL. The CDR3 extends over 17 amino acids. The CDR3 sequence: CASSQGKARALHNEQFF. In nucleotides, the CDR3 is TGCGCCAGCAGCCAAGGAAAAGCGCGGGCCCTTCACAATGAGCAGTTCTTC.

This clonotype has only a few counts. This rearrangement joins TRBV12-3 or TRBV12-4 to TRBJ1-5, with 7 bases matching TRBD1. This CDR3 contains 18 residues. V was clipped by 3 bases and J by 4 bases; unmatched bases: 15. The CDR3 here is CASSFRLDGHRGNQPQHF. The DNA of the CDR3 is TGTGCCAGCAGTTTTAGGTTAGATGGGCACAGGGGAAATCAGCCCCAGCATTTT.

This clonotype was found a few times. CDR3 nucleotide sequence: TGTGCCAGCAGTTACTCGAAGGCAGGTTCCTACGAGCAGTACTTC. Amino acid sequence: CASSYSKAGSYEQYF. The V and J genes are TRBV6-5 and TRBJ2-7; D gene ambiguous. Germline V gives CDR1 MNHEY, CDR2 SVGAGI. The CDR3 totals 15 residues. The ends were cut back, 0 bases at V and 1 base at J, with 10 bases in the middle.

CDR3 nucleotides: TGCGCCAGCAGCACTCGGACGCAGGGGGCCTACGAGCAGTACTTC. Its translation is CASSTRTQGAYEQYF. The chain joins TRBV4-3 to TRBJ2-7; the match to TRBD1 covers 7 bases. The germline V gene has CDR1 LGHNA and CDR2 YSLEER. This CDR3 is built from 15 residues. V trimming: 5 bases; J trimming: 2 bases; junction bases outside the gene matches: 9.

V gene TRBV24-1 combines with J gene TRBJ2-1, with D possibly matching TRBD2 (5 bases). Per germline, CDR1 KGHDR and CDR2 SFDVKD. The CDR3 is made up of 13 amino acids. Trimming shortened V by 5 bases and J by 8 bases, and 12 bases separated the two germline ends. CDR3 DNA sequence: TGTGCCACCAGTGTGCTAGCTTTTGATGAGCAGTTCTTC. Translation: CATSVLAFDEQFF.

The chain employs TRBV7-9 and TRBJ1-1, with TRBD1 matching 7 bases. This CDR3 contains 13 residues. The J segment lost 11 bases and the V segment lost 1 base, leaving 7 bases of the junction unmatched. Germline CDR1 is SEHNR and CDR2 is FQNEAQ (reference sequence). CDR3 region: CASSLVNRGGAFF. For the CDR3, the DNA is TGTGCCAGCAGCTTAGTGAACAGGGGAGGCGCTTTCTTT.

This clonotype occurred a few times. V gene TRBV7-9 combines with J gene TRBJ2-5; no definite D call. V dropped 5 bases and J dropped 2 bases, with 12 bases sitting between them. This CDR3 is built from 14 residues. The germline V gene encodes CDR1 SEHNR and CDR2 FQNEAQ (reference sequence). CDR3 amino acids: CASSPLISQETQYF. The CDR3 bases are TGTGCCAGCAGCCCACTCATATCGCAAGAGACCCAGTACTTC.

This clonotype was found many times. The rearrangement joins TRBV4-1 to TRBJ1-2; no firm D call. V lost 3 bases and J lost 8, with 7 bases in between. This CDR3 contains 11 residues. Germline CDR1 is MGHRA and CDR2 is YSYEKL. CDR3 nucleotides: TGCGCCAGCAGCCATGGCAGGGGCTACACCTTC. It translates to CASSHGRGYTF.

This clonotype was recorded a few times. V usage is TRBV20-1 and J usage is TRBJ2-7; 7 bases map to TRBD2. The germline V gene encodes CDR1 DFQATT and CDR2 SNEGSKA (reference sequence). Losses at the gene ends were 0 bases for V and 10 bases for J; bases not matched to a gene: 6. The CDR3 spans 12 residues. DNA of the CDR3: TGCAGTGCTAGAGATCGGGGGGACCCTCAGTACTTC. It yields the protein CSARDRGDPQYF.

The chain has TRBV12-3 or TRBV12-4 and TRBJ2-7, with D possibly matching TRBD1 (6 bases). The length of the CDR3 is 12 residues. Trimming removed 7 bases from V and 6 bases from J, with 13 bases in between. The CDR3 nucleotides are TGTGCCAGCACCCCTGGGGGCGCCGAGCAGTACTTC. This gives the protein CASTPGGAEQYF.

This clonotype was seen only a few times. The V call is TRBV20-1, the J call TRBJ2-3; 11 bases are shared with TRBD2. V shed 6 bases, J shed 4 bases, and the junction held 9 bases outside the gene matches. The CDR3 is made up of 15 amino acids. Looked up from germline, CDR1 is DFQATT and CDR2 is SNEGSKA (reference sequence). CDR3 bases: TGCAGTGCGGCTACTAGCGGGAGAGGGGCAGATACGCAGTATTTT. Translated, it gives CSAATSGRGADTQYF.

The chain joins TRBV9 to TRBJ2-7; 8 nucleotides align to TRBD2. V was pared by 0 bases and J by 0 bases, with 5 bases of the junction left unmatched. CDR1 and CDR2 from the germline V gene are SGDLS and YYNGEE. The CDR3 spans 16 residues. In DNA form, the CDR3 reads TGTGCCAGCAGCGTAGAAGGCGGGAGGACCTCCTACGAGCAGTACTTC. This sequence encodes CASSVEGGRTSYEQYF.

Many counts were recorded for this clonotype. V and J are TRBV28 and TRBJ2-4; D is unclear. The CDR3 extends over 13 amino acids. Germline values: CDR1 MDHEN, CDR2 SYDVKM. V was shortened by 3 bases and J by 7 bases, with 10 bases between the two germline ends. CDR3 DNA: TGTGCCAGCAGTTTTTACGGCAGGAACATTCAGTACTTC. Its translation is CASSFYGRNIQYF.

This clonotype occurred many times. The chain combines TRBV29-1 with TRBJ2-1; no clear D. V was cut by 4 bases and J by 0 bases, with 10 bases left in between. CDR1 SQVTM and CDR2 ANQGSEA come from the germline V gene. This CDR3 region has 14 residues. The CDR3 sequence: CSVVSDDSYNEQFF. The CDR3 nucleotides read TGCAGCGTTGTATCCGATGACTCCTACAATGAGCAGTTCTTC.

This clonotype was counted many times. The CDR3 DNA sequence: TGCAGTGCTAGTCGGACTAGCGGGGTGTACGAGCAGTACTTC. As protein: CSASRTSGVYEQYF. The chain recombines TRBV20-1 with TRBJ2-7, with TRBD2 identical over 12 bases. The CDR3 covers 14 residues. V trimming: 3 bases; J trimming: 4 bases; junction bases outside the gene matches: 4. Germline V CDR1 and CDR2: DFQATT, SNEGSKA (reference sequence).

The chain uses TRBV29-1 and TRBJ1-1; D is unclear. With 6 bases removed from V and 9 bases from J, the gap between germline ends came to 11 bases. The germline gives CDR1 SQVTM, CDR2 ANQGSEA. This CDR3 contains 10 residues. The CDR3 nucleotides read TGCAGCGTCGCGGAAGCTCAAGCTTTCTTT. Its translation: CSVAEAQAFF.